The clone carrying this T cell receptor (beta chain) has at least ten counts. Its specificity is not known. Time point: sample taken at primary tumor resection. No cells were sorted before sequencing. The whole RNA sequenced was extracted from tumor, nontumor lung or frozen PBMC. This specimen comes from a study of spatial heterogeneity in lung cancer. Study context: Consistent detection of more beta-chain than alpha-chain sequences was observed. General observations from the study: Detection of ubiquitous tumor TCRs in blood was higher at resection than follow-up.

This CDR3 is built from 13 residues. Trimming shortened V by 0 bases and J by 4 bases, and 5 bases separated the two germline ends. CDR1 and CDR2 (germline): SGHDT, YYEEEE. A distinct unique molecular identifier was carried by each TCR cDNA molecule. TCRdb independently ran MiXCR on the 5' RACE reads; one entry per CDR3 protein. Of about 10,000 distinct CDR3 sequences in the sample, around 3.4% were seen once. The material sequenced was PBMCs, taken at surgery. This sequence joins TRBV5-6 and TRBJ2-1; tentatively, D is TRBD1 (5 bases). The receptor was isolated from a female donor with early-stage non-small cell lung cancer. CDR3 residues: CASSLGQYNEQFF. Written as DNA, the CDR3 is TGTGCCAGCAGCTTGGGACAGTACAATGAGCAGTTCTTC. Complete variable domain (other parts from reference TRBV5-6 and TRBJ2-1): DAGVTQSPTHLIKTRGQQVTLRCSPKSGHDTVSWYQQALGQGPQFIFQYYEEEERQRGNFPDRFSGHQFPNYSSELNVNALLLGDSALYLCASSLGQYNEQFFGPGTRLTVL.